Sequencing of this T cell receptor beta chain was carried out in a study of blood T cell repertoires in COVID-19. Overall study: The samples span acute and convalescent COVID-19 from the United States, Italy and Spain. Nucleic acid was either cDNA or gDNA, and it came from T cells, B-cell-depleted T cells, or PBMCs.

Original methodology: It was from reference gene primer amplification that nucleated cell counts were estimated. Some clones are missing from TCRdb's copy, which holds only in-frame ones; the method was immunoSEQ multiplex PCR. The V and J calls and clone size were taken over from that table, and D and trimming were inferred from the DNA. This table holds about 87,000 clones, approximately 83% found once. This CDR3 region has 17 residues. Trimming at V came to 0 bases and at J to 10 bases, leaving 10 bases not matched to a gene. Germline V lookup: CDR1 MGHRA, CDR2 YSYEKL. The sample was peripheral blood. This sequence originates from a woman aged 70-85 years with acute or convalescent COVID-19. This rearrangement joins TRBV4-1 to TRBJ1-6, with 9 positions matching TRBD1. The CDR3 bases are TGCGCCAGCAGCCAAGATTCGAGGGGACAGGGATACTCACCCCTCCACTTT. This encodes CASSQDSRGQGYSPLHF.